This T cell receptor (beta chain) stems from a study of blood T cells in healthy people across ages. Broader study findings: Estimates based on one million T cells were treated as lower bounds.

V was shortened by 3 bases and J by 0 bases, with 15 bases between the two germline ends. Germline assignment: CDR1 MDHEN and CDR2 SYDVKM. The CDR3 runs to 16 residues. As for this clonotype: Its antigen is undetermined.

A second PCR, run for roughly 6 to 11 cycles, used a sample-barcoded 5' primer plus a J-beta primer mix. One entry per CDR3 protein results from TCRdb running MiXCR on the 5' RACE reads. Here the sample spans more than 650,000 distinct CDR3 sequences, about a quarter being singletons. Separately, the same data were catalogued under a study of T cells of mothers and their children.

The chain combines TRBV28 with TRBJ2-7, with D possibly being TRBD2 (5 bases). Sample: blood. The source of this sequence is a boy between 10 and 17 years old in good health. The CDR3 spells CASSFRPGTSSYEQYF. The CDR3 nucleotides are TGTGCCAGCAGTTTTAGACCCGGAACTAGCTCCTACGAGCAGTACTTC.